The subject of this entry is one T cell receptor (beta chain). This entry is derived from a study of patients and donors after allogeneic stem cell transplantation. The CDR3 runs to 15 residues. The V gene's germline CDR1 is SGHTA and CDR2 FQGNSA. V was clipped by 1 base and J by 8 bases, with 17 bases between them. From the RT-PCR reads, TCRdb called clonotypes with MiXCR, one entry per CDR3 protein. The sample has about 1,800 distinct CDR3 sequences; approximately 15% are singletons. This TCR was recovered from a human donor who was either an allogeneic HSCT recipient or a stem cell or donor lymphocyte infusion donor (not recorded which). It is not recorded whose cells these are; they may come from a transplant donor. The gene calls are TRBV7-2 and TRBJ1-2; D unresolved. Sequencing was carried out using blood, either unsorted or a sorted T cell fraction (not recorded which). The CDR3 sequence: CASSLVRKAGEGYTF. CDR3 coding DNA: TGTGCCAGCAGCTTAGTCCGCAAGGCGGGTGAAGGCTACACCTTC.